The 10 T cell receptor beta chains presented below share a single source sample, sequenced in a study of vaccination effects on CD4 cells after COVID-19 (dated by TCRdb to 2021 to 2024). The receptor library was made with the immunoSEQ multiplex PCR assay. TCRdb carries this immuneACCESS record with in-frame sequences only. Its versions omit some clonotypes, under half of them owing to an unresolved V gene in the studies checked, with the rest unexplained. The sample table holds 20,000 to 25,000 clones, of which under 75% were seen once. Of the sample, about 8.9% falls within the top ten clones. In the ViraFEST assay, PBMC were stimulated with viral peptide pools, and TCR sequencing was then used to find antigen-specific CD4+ T cell clonotypes based on their expansion. After approximately 11 days of culture, CD4+ T cells were isolated with the EasySep CD4+ T cell isolation kit. None of the healthy vaccine recipients had a prior SARS-CoV-2 infection, which was confirmed by nucleocapsid antibody tests that came back negative both before and after vaccination.

No antigen has been assigned to these receptors. Sequencing was performed on CD4+ T cells from PBMCs cultured with HCoV-NL63 spike peptides, taken before COVID-19 vaccination. In light of the paper, this sample's cell subset or site label describes: HCoV-NL63 spike overlapping peptide pool stimulation. These receptors came from a human donor who received a COVID-19 vaccine.

The rearrangement uses TRBV19 and TRBJ2-1; D could derive from TRBD1 or TRBD2 (6 bases each). Germline V gene sequence: CDR1 LNHDA, CDR2 SQIVND (reference sequence). Trimming left V 4 bases short and J 10 bases short, with 14 bases between. The length of the CDR3 is 13 residues. CDR3: CASSTGAFFEQFF. The CDR3, as DNA: TGTGCCAGTAGTACGGGGGCCTTTTTCGAGCAGTTCTTC.

The gene calls are TRBV24-1 and TRBJ2-1, with D uncertain. The CDR3 contains 12 residues. Trimming left V 1 base short and J 9 bases short, with 6 bases between. The germline V gene encodes CDR1 KGHDR and CDR2 SFDVKD. This CDR3 reads CATSDFWGEQFF. The CDR3 nucleotides read TGTGCCACCAGTGATTTCTGGGGTGAGCAGTTCTTC.

V and J are TRBV3-1 (or the pseudogene TRBV3-2) and TRBJ1-1; D is unclear. V lost 4 bases to trimming and J lost 0 bases, with 9 bases between them. This CDR3 is built from 14 residues. CDR1 and CDR2 (germline): LGHDT, YNNKEL (reference sequence). The CDR3 DNA is TGTGCCAGCAGCCGCAGCGATATGAACACTGAAGCTTTCTTT. Translating gives CASSRSDMNTEAFF.

This chain uses TRBV5-8 with TRBJ2-5; 14 bases agree with TRBD2. The ends lost 4 bases at V and 4 bases at J; junction bases unmatched: 3. Germline lookup yields CDR1 SGHTS and CDR2 YDEGEE. This CDR3 spans 15 amino acids. CDR3 in amino acids: CASSAGLAGAETQYF. DNA of the CDR3: TGTGCCAGCAGCGCGGGACTAGCGGGAGCAGAGACCCAGTACTTC. Combining the CDR3 with reference TRBV5-8 and TRBJ2-5 gives the whole variable domain EAGVTQSPTHLIKTRGQQATLRCSPISGHTSVYWYQQALGLGLQFLLWYDEGEERNRGNFPPRFSGRQFPNYSSELNVNALELEDSALYLCASSAGLAGAETQYFGPGTRLLVL.

The chain uses TRBV18 and TRBJ1-1; tentative D call: TRBD1 (5 bases). The CDR3 is 15 amino acids. V dropped 1 base and J dropped 1 base, with 10 bases sitting between them. CDR1 is KGHSH and CDR2 is LQKENI in the germline V gene. CDR3 in amino acids: CASSPQGTRNTEAFF. The DNA of the CDR3 is TGTGCCAGCTCACCACAGGGGACGAGGAACACTGAAGCTTTCTTT.

The rearrangement links TRBV11-2 to TRBJ2-1, with 10 bases aligning to TRBD2. The CDR3 is 17 residues long. The V gene's germline CDR1 is SGHAT and CDR2 FQNNGV. Trimming at V came to 5 bases and at J to 6 bases, leaving 13 bases not matched to a gene. The CDR3 loop reads CASSRAFRGLASNEQFF. The CDR3 DNA reads TGTGCCAGCAGCCGCGCGTTCAGGGGACTAGCGTCCAATGAGCAGTTCTTC.

The chain couples TRBV5-1 to TRBJ1-6; a weak D match, TRBD1 (6 bases). The CDR3 loop spans 16 amino acids. V gave up 4 bases and J gave up 8 bases, with 19 bases separating them. The germline CDR1 and CDR2 sequences are SGHRS and YFSETQ. CDR3 amino acids: CASSKRPGAGDSPLHF. CDR3 DNA sequence: TGCGCCAGCAGCAAGCGGCCAGGCGCAGGGGATTCACCCCTCCACTTT.

The rearrangement uses TRBV5-1 and TRBJ2-3; 7 nucleotides agree with TRBD1. With V trimmed by 4 bases and J by 4 bases, 6 bases remained unmatched. This CDR3 spans 14 amino acids. CDR1 is SGHRS, CDR2 YFSETQ, per germline. CDR3 sequence (DNA): TGCGCCAGCAGCATGACAGGGCCCCCAGATACGCAGTATTTT. Amino acids: CASSMTGPPDTQYF.

This clone was detected a few times. This chain joins TRBV3-1 (or the pseudogene TRBV3-2) and TRBJ2-3, with unresolved D. The germline gives CDR1 LGHDT, CDR2 YNNKEL (reference sequence). V was pared by 1 base and J by 2 bases, with 7 bases between. There are 14 residues in the CDR3. This CDR3 is CASSQVGYTDTQYF. The CDR3 coding sequence is TGTGCCAGCAGCCAAGTTGGATACACAGATACGCAGTATTTT.

The V call is TRBV5-1, the J call TRBJ1-3, with unresolved D. V lost 0 bases to trimming and J lost 0 bases, with 16 bases between them. This CDR3 is built from 18 residues. From germline, CDR1 is SGHRS and CDR2 YFSETQ. Here the CDR3 DNA reads TGCGCCAGCAGCTTGGGGGGTGGAGCGAGAACCTCTGGAAACACCATATATTTT. Translating gives CASSLGGGARTSGNTIYF.